A selection of T cell receptor beta chains follows, all from one sample in a study of blood T cell repertoires in COVID-19. Only in-frame clones appear in the TCRdb table, and some are missing; sequencing was by immunoSEQ multiplex PCR. This sample has about 110,000 clones, with approximately 83% found just once. The sample was peripheral blood. These receptors all stem from a woman in her 70s with acute or convalescent COVID-19. Both conserved end residues are part of each CDR3. The D gene is left open where the match is weak. Size tells how often a clone was seen (once, few, many) or the class of an expanded clone, and some rows leave it out.

CDR3aa | CDR3nt | abundance | v_gene | d_gene | j_gene | len
CASSEGHRTGELFF | TGTGCCAGCAGCGAGGGGCACAGAACCGGGGAGCTGTTTTTT | . | TRBV9 | . | TRBJ2-2 | 14
CSASRGLGEKLFF | TGCAGCGCCTCCAGGGGGTTAGGTGAAAAACTGTTTTTT | . | TRBV29-1 | TRBD1 | TRBJ1-4 | 13
CASSLGLGGGTGANVLTF | TGTGCCAGCAGCTTAGGTTTGGGCGGAGGGACTGGGGCCAACGTCCTGACTTTC | . | TRBV11-2 | . | TRBJ2-6 | 18
CASSIPRDQPQHF | TGTGCCAGTAGTATTCCCCGGGATCAGCCCCAGCATTTT | . | TRBV19 | . | TRBJ1-5 | 13
CASSTTGNYGYTF | TGTGCCAGCAGCACAACAGGGAACTATGGCTACACCTTC | . | TRBV5-4 | . | TRBJ1-2 | 13
CASTMGLAGTNEQFF | TGCGCCAGCACTATGGGACTAGCGGGAACGAATGAGCAGTTCTTC | . | TRBV10-2 | TRBD2 | TRBJ2-1 | 15
CASSMARTLANGELFF | TGTGCCAGTAGTATGGCTAGGACACTTGCGAACGGGGAGCTGTTTTTT | . | TRBV19 | . | TRBJ2-2 | 16
CAYDRGGVWGQPQHF | TGTGCCTACGACAGGGGTGGGGTTTGGGGTCAGCCCCAGCATTTT | . | TRBV30 | TRBD1 | TRBJ1-5 | 15
CASSLDLAGETQYF | TGTGCCAGCAGCTTGGACCTAGCTGGTGAGACCCAGTACTTC | . | TRBV7-8 | . | TRBJ2-5 | 14
CASSPDSGATGELFF | TGTGCCAGCTCACCCGATAGCGGAGCCACCGGGGAGCTGTTTTTT | . | TRBV18 | . | TRBJ2-2 | 15
CASSLQGQETQYF | TGCGCCAGCAGCTTGCAGGGGCAAGAGACCCAGTACTTC | . | TRBV5-1 | . | TRBJ2-5 | 13
CASALRAGGYEQYF | TGTGCCAGCGCTTTAAGGGCAGGGGGCTACGAGCAGTACTTC | . | TRBV6-5 | TRBD1 | TRBJ2-7 | 14
CSVEDLLRDSREGGYTF | TGCAGCGTTGAGGATCTTTTGCGGGACAGCCGAGAGGGAGGCTACACCTTC | . | TRBV29-1 | TRBD1 | TRBJ1-2 | 17
CAWKGDRKARGYTF | TGTGCCTGGAAGGGGGACAGGAAGGCGCGGGGCTACACCTTC | once | TRBV30 | TRBD1 | TRBJ1-2 | 14
CASSLGQGGQETQYF | TGCGCCAGCAGCTTGGGCCAGGGGGGACAAGAGACCCAGTACTTC | . | TRBV5-1 | . | TRBJ2-5 | 15
CASSQGQGDNYGYTF | TGTGCCAGCAGCCAGGGCCAGGGGGACAACTATGGCTACACCTTC | . | TRBV3-1/TRBV3-2 | TRBD1 | TRBJ1-2 | 15
CASSLVGQNYGYTF | TGTGCCAGCAGCTTGGTTGGACAGAACTATGGCTACACCTTC | . | TRBV5-4 | . | TRBJ1-2 | 14
CASSARTAYNEQFF | TGTGCCAGCAGCGCACGGACAGCCTACAATGAGCAGTTCTTC | . | TRBV9 | . | TRBJ2-1 | 14
CSVEGGPGWANVLTF | TGCAGCGTTGAGGGAGGGCCCGGGTGGGCCAACGTCCTGACTTTC | . | TRBV29-1 | TRBD2 | TRBJ2-6 | 15
CASSPLDRSTDTQYF | TGTGCCAGCAGCCCCCTCGACAGATCCACAGATACGCAGTATTTT | . | TRBV21-1 | . | TRBJ2-3 | 15
CASSLPAGRVNTEAFF | TGTGCCAGCTCTCTACCTGCAGGGAGGGTGAACACTGAAGCTTTCTTT | . | TRBV18 | . | TRBJ1-1 | 16
CASSQDSPRGSPLHF | TGTGCCAGCAGCCAGGACAGTCCCCGCGGTTCACCCCTCCACTTT | . | TRBV14 | . | TRBJ1-6 | 15
CASSERLAGGYEQFF | TGTGCCAGCAGTGAACGCCTAGCGGGGGGGTATGAGCAGTTCTTC | . | TRBV6-1 | TRBD2 | TRBJ2-1 | 15
CASRVQGSEAFF | TGTGCCAGCAGAGTACAGGGATCTGAAGCTTTCTTT | few | TRBV3-1/TRBV3-2 | . | TRBJ1-1 | 12
CASSLSPGGGNTGELFF | TGTGCCAGCAGCCTTTCCCCTGGAGGCGGGAACACCGGGGAGCTGTTTTTT | few | TRBV3-1/TRBV3-2 | . | TRBJ2-2 | 17
CASSNMAEAFF | TGTGCCAGCAGTAATATGGCAGAAGCTTTCTTT | . | TRBV5-4 | . | TRBJ1-1 | 11
CASSLGGPESNYGYTF | TGTGCCAGCAGCCTGGGGGGCCCCGAATCTAACTATGGCTACACCTTC | . | TRBV5-4 | . | TRBJ1-2 | 16
CASSLGQGGHSPLHF | TGCGCCAGCAGCTTAGGACAGGGTGGGCATTCACCCCTCCACTTT | . | TRBV5-1 | TRBD1 | TRBJ1-6 | 15
CASSPGTSGYEQYF | TGTGCCAGCAGTCCCGGGACTAGCGGTTACGAGCAGTACTTC | . | TRBV2 | TRBD2 | TRBJ2-7 | 14
CAISEDDRSNQPQHF | TGTGCCATCAGTGAGGATGACAGAAGCAATCAGCCCCAGCATTTT | . | TRBV10-3 | . | TRBJ1-5 | 15
CASSIDRGGYGYTF | TGTGCCAGTAGTATCGACAGGGGCGGCTATGGCTACACCTTC | . | TRBV19 | TRBD1 | TRBJ1-2 | 14
CAISGTGRGNQPQHF | TGTGCCATCAGTGGGACAGGGCGAGGCAATCAGCCCCAGCATTTT | . | TRBV10-3 | TRBD1 | TRBJ1-5 | 15
CASSSDRGAGQPQHF | TGTGCCAGCAGCTCGGACAGGGGAGCAGGTCAGCCCCAGCATTTT | . | TRBV6-2/TRBV6-3 | TRBD1 | TRBJ1-5 | 15
CASSLGRTWREAFF | TGTGCCAGCAGCCTGGGACGGACTTGGAGGGAAGCTTTCTTT | . | TRBV5-6 | . | TRBJ1-1 | 14
CASSGGTGEVNEKLFF | TGTGCCAGCAGCGGGGGGACAGGGGAAGTTAATGAAAAACTGTTTTTT | . | TRBV5-4 | TRBD1 | TRBJ1-4 | 16
CASSLPNLDRDDMRYTF | TGCGCCAGCAGCTTGCCGAATCTGGACAGGGACGATATGCGCTACACCTTC | . | TRBV5-1 | TRBD1 | TRBJ1-2 | 17
CASSSLAGEETQYF | TGTGCCAGCAGTTCTCTAGCGGGAGAGGAGACCCAGTACTTC | . | TRBV28 | TRBD2 | TRBJ2-5 | 14
CASSLGDSYSNQPQHF | TGCGCCAGCAGCTTGGGCGACAGTTATAGCAATCAGCCCCAGCATTTT | . | TRBV5-1 | . | TRBJ1-5 | 16
CASGQGVNYGYTF | TGTGCCAGCGGACAGGGAGTTAACTATGGCTACACCTTC | . | TRBV7-9 | TRBD1 | TRBJ1-2 | 13
CASSLVGSGNYGYTF | TGTGCCAGCAGCTTGGTGGGGTCGGGGAACTATGGCTACACCTTC | . | TRBV5-6 | . | TRBJ1-2 | 15
CASRSAGSQAFF | TGTGCCAGCAGGTCGGCAGGAAGTCAAGCTTTCTTT | . | TRBV28 | . | TRBJ1-1 | 12
CASSSLGLSSDNEQFF | TGTGCCAGCAGTTCCTTGGGACTCTCGAGCGACAATGAGCAGTTCTTC | . | TRBV6-5 | . | TRBJ2-1 | 16
CASSDAGQGVYEQYF | TGCGCCAGCAGTGACGCGGGACAGGGGGTCTACGAGCAGTACTTC | . | TRBV10-1 | TRBD1 | TRBJ2-7 | 15
CASSLGEGPGANVLTF | TGTGCCAGCAGCTTGGGGGAGGGTCCTGGGGCCAACGTCCTGACTTTC | . | TRBV5-5 | TRBD2 | TRBJ2-6 | 16
CATSSGQNYNEQFF | TGTGCCACCAGCTCAGGACAGAATTACAATGAGCAGTTCTTC | . | TRBV15 | . | TRBJ2-1 | 14
CASSSGTSGIDTQYF | TGTGCCAGCAGCTCCGGGACTAGCGGGATAGATACGCAGTATTTT | . | TRBV3-1/TRBV3-2 | TRBD2 | TRBJ2-3 | 15
CASRPRGVSSYNEQFF | TGTGCCAGCAGGCCGCGGGGGGTCAGCTCCTACAATGAGCAGTTCTTC | few | TRBV6-7 | TRBD2 | TRBJ2-1 | 16
CASSELAGGYNEQFF | TGTGCCAGCAGTGAACTAGCGGGGGGCTACAATGAGCAGTTCTTC | few | TRBV2 | TRBD2 | TRBJ2-1 | 15
CASSGLTGTPNNQPQHF | TGTGCCAGTAGTGGTCTGACCGGGACACCTAACAATCAGCCCCAGCATTTT | . | TRBV19 | . | TRBJ1-5 | 17
CASSSGQGSGYGYTF | TGTGCCAGCAGCTCTGGACAGGGATCGGGGTATGGCTACACCTTC | once | TRBV7-3 | TRBD1 | TRBJ1-2 | 15
CASSSPQGAEAFF | TGTGCCAGCAGTTCGCCACAGGGGGCAGAAGCTTTCTTT | . | TRBV28 | TRBD1 | TRBJ1-1 | 13
CASSLDPRVHEQFF | TGTGCCAGCAGCTTAGATCCCAGGGTCCATGAGCAGTTCTTC | . | TRBV11-3 | . | TRBJ2-1 | 14
CASRQGSGNTIYF | TGTGCCAGCAGACAGGGATCCGGAAACACCATATATTTT | . | TRBV6-5 | . | TRBJ1-3 | 13
CASSLGGGAVTGELFF | TGTGCCAGCAGCTTAGGCGGGGGGGCCGTGACCGGGGAGCTGTTTTTT | . | TRBV11-3 | TRBD2 | TRBJ2-2 | 16
CSVASGTKNEQFF | TGCAGCGTTGCTAGCGGGACTAAGAATGAGCAGTTCTTC | few | TRBV29-1 | TRBD2 | TRBJ2-1 | 13
CASSMAPRGTEAFF | TGTGCCAGCAGTATGGCCCCTAGGGGCACTGAAGCTTTCTTT | . | TRBV6-5 | . | TRBJ1-1 | 14
CASLPDRISYNEQFF | TGTGCCAGCCTCCCGGACAGGATTTCCTACAATGAGCAGTTCTTC | . | TRBV2 | TRBD1 | TRBJ2-1 | 15